This TCR beta chain was documented in a study of cytomegalovirus exposure and HLA in healthy donors. Across the whole study: Early released data comprised 75 million to 100 million unique TCRs from HLA-typed donors.

General study findings and limits: CMV serostatus was the sole immune exposure data available. Prediction of most subjects' HLA-A and HLA-B alleles by TCR beta sequences was reportedly accurate. Across all donors, roughly uniform sequencing depth was an assumption of the presence/absence analyses.

The primer mix had 60 Vbeta and 13 Jbeta primers. Sequencing used immunoSEQ multiplex PCR; TCRdb keeps in-frame clones, though not all of them. The sample yields about 130,000 clones, around four fifths seen once. CDR3 length equals 17 residues. The V gene's germline CDR1 is SGDLS and CDR2 YYNGEE. The J segment lost 0 bases and the V segment lost 2 bases, leaving 7 bases of the junction unmatched. This clone was seen a handful of times. What it binds is unknown. The chain recombines TRBV9 with TRBJ2-3; 9 nucleotides match TRBD2. This clonotype was obtained from a male donor in good health and CMV-seronegative. Sequencing was carried out using PBMCs. The CDR3 loop reads CASSVLGLAISTDTQYF. The DNA for the CDR3 is TGTGCCAGCAGCGTTCTGGGACTAGCCATAAGCACAGATACGCAGTATTTT.